Listed here are 19 T cell receptor beta chains from one sample, sequenced in a study of technical replicates of blood from a handful of donors. The data were produced by immunoSEQ multiplex PCR, yet TCRdb's version contains in-frame clones alone and is incomplete. Here the sample spans 75,000 to 95,000 clones, approximately 90% being singletons. Material for sequencing was T cells isolated from PBMCs. Receptors were obtained from a human donor in good health.

The chain employs TRBV10-3 and TRBJ1-5, with D possibly matching TRBD1 (6 bases). V lost 2 bases and J lost 2, with 16 bases in between. Germline V gene lookup returns CDR1 ENHRY and CDR2 SYGVKD. This CDR3 has 17 amino acids. The CDR3 loop reads CAISERGGREGNQPQHF. The CDR3 bases are TGTGCCATCAGTGAGAGGGGGGGCAGGGAAGGCAATCAGCCCCAGCATTTT.

V and J are TRBV19 and TRBJ1-2, with 9 bases matching TRBD1. CDR3 size: 15 residues. The trim removed 8 bases at V and 4 bases at J, leaving 11 bases unmatched. CDR1 and CDR2 from the germline V gene are LNHDA and SQIVND (reference sequence). CDR3 nucleotides: TGTGCCAGTGCCACCCCACAGGGGGCAGGCTATGGCTACACCTTC. This sequence encodes CASATPQGAGYGYTF.

This rearrangement joins TRBV6-6 to TRBJ1-1, with D maybe TRBD1 (5 bases). The V gene lost 7 bases and the J gene lost 5 bases, with 20 bases spanning the gap. This CDR3 contains 15 residues. Per the germline V gene, CDR1 is MNHNY and CDR2 is SVGAGI (reference sequence). DNA for the CDR3: TGTGCCAGCACTCGGGGGGGGGTGAAGGGGACTGAAGCTTTCTTT. This encodes CASTRGGVKGTEAFF.

A word on this clone: The germline gene is not matched at one end of the junction; a read error may be the cause. The gene calls are TRBV4-1 and TRBJ2-7; tentatively, D is TRBD2 (6 bases). The CDR3 totals 14 residues. Germline V gene data show CDR1 as MGHRA and CDR2 as YSYEKL. The CDR3 DNA is TGCGCCAGCAGCTCTCGGACTACCTCCTCCGAGCAGTACTTC. The encoded protein is CASSSRTTSSEQYF.

This clone appeared a single time. DNA of the CDR3: TGTGCCAGAAGCTCCGTCCCGGGACTAGCGGGAGGGCCCTACAATGAGCAGTTCTTC. This gives the protein CARSSVPGLAGGPYNEQFF. The chain employs TRBV5-3 and TRBJ2-1; 16 positions agree with TRBD2. TRBV5-3 is known as an ORF, though its function is uncertain. The CDR3 consists of 19 residues. Trimming took 3 bases from V and 2 from J; bases not matched to a gene: 8.

The chain employs TRBV11-1 and TRBJ1-1, with 8 nucleotides matching TRBD1. The CDR3 spans 16 residues. The germline gives CDR1 SGHAT, CDR2 FQDESV (reference sequence). V lost 5 bases and J lost 2; bases outside the gene matches: 10. CDR3 residues: CASSPRTGFLNTEAFF. CDR3 bases: TGTGCCAGCAGCCCTAGGACAGGGTTTTTAAACACTGAAGCTTTCTTT. The whole variable domain, remainder taken from reference TRBV11-1 and TRBJ1-1, is EAEVAQSPRYKITEKSQAVAFWCDPISGHATLYWYRQILGQGPELLVQFQDESVVDDSQLPKDRFSAERLKGVDSTLKIQPAELGDSAMYLCASSPRTGFLNTEAFFGQGTRLTVV.

This sequence joins TRBV11-3 and TRBJ2-1, with 10 nucleotides matching TRBD2. The CDR3 runs 14 residues. Germline V gene data show CDR1 as SGHNT and CDR2 as YENEEA. V was pared by 5 bases and J by 4 bases, with 2 bases of the junction left unmatched. The CDR3 sequence is CASSPSGSYNEQFF. DNA of the CDR3: TGTGCCAGCAGCCCTAGCGGGAGTTACAATGAGCAGTTCTTC.

The chain employs TRBV11-2 and TRBJ2-7; a weak D match, TRBD2 (6 bases). Trimming removed 1 base at V and 0 bases at J, with 16 bases between. The CDR3 is made up of 17 amino acids. Germline V gene sequence: CDR1 SGHAT, CDR2 FQNNGV. In DNA, the CDR3 is TGTGCCAGCAGCTTAGGACCAGCTAGCGCTCCCTCCTACGAGCAGTACTTC. Amino acid sequence: CASSLGPASAPSYEQYF. Looking up the rest from reference TRBV11-2 and TRBJ2-7 gives the full variable domain: EAGVAQSPRYKIIEKRQSVAFWCNPISGHATLYWYQQILGQGPKLLIQFQNNGVVDDSQLPKDRFSAERLKGVDSTLKIQPAKLEDSAVYLCASSLGPASAPSYEQYFGPGTRLTVT.

V gene TRBV19 combines with J gene TRBJ2-2, with 11 nucleotides matching TRBD2. There are 16 residues in the CDR3. Germline lookup yields CDR1 LNHDA and CDR2 SQIVND (reference sequence). V lost 4 bases and J lost 1; bases outside the gene matches: 2. CDR3 sequence (DNA): TGTGCCAGTAGTAAGGGACTAGCGGTGAACACCGGGGAGCTGTTTTTT. Protein sequence: CASSKGLAVNTGELFF.

The rearrangement joins TRBV18 to TRBJ1-1; 8 bases match TRBD1. This CDR3 has 15 amino acids. J gave up 0 bases and V 2 bases, and 2 bases lay outside the gene matches. Per germline, CDR1 KGHSH and CDR2 LQKENI. CDR3 protein: CASSPRQGMNTEAFF. CDR3 DNA sequence: TGTGCCAGCTCACCAAGACAGGGGATGAACACTGAAGCTTTCTTT.

The chain combines TRBV21-1 with TRBJ1-3. TRBV21-1 is deemed a pseudogene. The CDR3 is made up of 14 amino acids. CDR3 region: CASIGRVPGNTIYF. DNA of the CDR3: TGTGCCAGCATCGGGAGGGTACCTGGAAACACCATATATTTT.

This chain links TRBV7-9 with TRBJ2-2; 7 bases match TRBD1. Germline V gene sequence: CDR1 SEHNR, CDR2 FQNEAQ (reference sequence). V gave up 5 bases and J gave up 0 bases; unmatched junction bases: 9. This CDR3 is 17 amino acids long. Here the CDR3 reads CASSTTGTASNTGELFF. CDR3 DNA: TGTGCCAGCAGCACAACAGGGACAGCCTCGAACACCGGGGAGCTGTTTTTT.

V and J are TRBV9 and TRBJ2-3; D is perhaps TRBD1 (5 bases). The CDR3 is made up of 14 amino acids. Trimming pared 0 bases from V and 9 bases from J, leaving 14 bases between. Germline V gene data show CDR1 as SGDLS and CDR2 as YYNGEE. The CDR3 DNA sequence: TGTGCCAGCAGCGTAGGATCAGGGCGTGACACGCAGTATTTT. Its translation is CASSVGSGRDTQYF.

The chain joins TRBV11-3 to TRBJ1-1, with 7 positions matching TRBD1. Germline CDR1 is SGHNT and CDR2 is YENEEA. The CDR3 is made up of 12 amino acids. Unmatched junction bases numbered 6, after V lost 4 bases and J lost 10 bases. In DNA form, the CDR3 reads TGTGCCAGCAGCTGGACAGGAATCGGAGCTTTCTTT. Its protein product is CASSWTGIGAFF.

The V and J genes are TRBV12-5 and TRBJ2-2; 7 bases line up with TRBD1. This CDR3 is 14 amino acids long. J gave up 3 bases and V 9 bases, and 7 bases lay outside the gene matches. Germline CDR1 and CDR2: LGHNT and FRNRAP. CDR3 amino acids: CASMGQLDTGELFF. As DNA, the CDR3 is TGTGCTAGCATGGGACAGTTAGACACCGGGGAGCTGTTTTTT.

The chain has TRBV19 and TRBJ2-2, with TRBD2 matching 9 bases. V lost 2 bases and J lost 2; bases outside the gene matches: 0. Germline V gene lookup returns CDR1 LNHDA and CDR2 SQIVND (reference sequence). The CDR3 loop spans 15 amino acids. In nucleotides, the CDR3 is TGTGCCAGTAGTATACTAGCGGGAAACACCGGGGAGCTGTTTTTT. Translated, it gives CASSILAGNTGELFF.

This clone appeared once. The gene calls are TRBV28 and TRBJ2-1, with 11 bases aligning to TRBD2. The CDR3 runs to 15 residues. V lost 3 bases, J lost 7 bases, and 5 bases stayed unmatched. Germline CDR1 MDHEN, CDR2 SYDVKM. DNA for the CDR3: TGTGCCAGCAGTTTTCTAGCGGGAGGAGTGAATGAGCAGTTCTTC. It yields the protein CASSFLAGGVNEQFF.

The chain couples TRBV30 to TRBJ1-3; weak D call: TRBD1 (5 bases). V lost 1 base and J 3 bases, leaving 13 bases between the germline ends. CDR3 length equals 15 residues. CDR1 is GTSNPN, CDR2 SVGIG, per germline (reference sequence). CDR3 protein: CAWSDPRTYGNTIYF. CDR3 coding DNA: TGTGCCTGGAGTGATCCTAGGACATATGGAAACACCATATATTTT.

The gene calls are TRBV10-3 and TRBJ2-4; maybe TRBD1 (6 bases). This CDR3 region has 13 residues. Germline values: CDR1 ENHRY, CDR2 SYGVKD. The V gene lost 9 bases and the J gene lost 5 bases, with 14 bases spanning the gap. CDR3 nucleotide sequence: TGTGCCATTAGTCAGGGGAACGAAAACATTCAGTACTTC. This translates into CAISQGNENIQYF.